This paragraph reports one T cell receptor (beta chain). The V end lost 5 bases, the J end lost 3 bases, and 14 bases lay between the germline ends. The CDR3 contains 15 residues. CDR1 is MNHEY, CDR2 SMNVEV, per germline (reference sequence). The source of the sample is a study of blood T cell repertoires in COVID-19. On the study more broadly: Collection of acute and convalescent COVID-19 samples took place in the United States, Italy and Spain. Sample material is recorded as cDNA or gDNA derived from T cells, B-cell-depleted T cells, or PBMCs.

Source study methods: Amplification of reference gene primers was used by the study to estimate nucleated cell counts. TCRdb keeps only in-frame clones here, not all; method: immunoSEQ multiplex PCR. V, J and clone size derive from that table, while D and trimming were established from the DNA sequence. The repertoire holds approximately 220,000 clones, with roughly 80% as singletons. This chain connects TRBV27 to TRBJ2-1; no definite D call. The sample consisted of peripheral blood. The clonotype originates from a woman over 75 with acute or convalescent COVID-19. The CDR3 sequence: CASSPREVGYNEQFF. For the CDR3, the DNA is TGTGCCAGCAGTCCCAGAGAGGTCGGCTACAATGAGCAGTTCTTC.